This T cell receptor (beta chain) derives from a study of shared clonotypes between healthy human individuals. For the study at large: Ranging from 18 to 49 in age, donors were a couple of women and a few men.

Ten immunoSEQ deep assay plates held the unsorted PBMC DNA. Here immunoSEQ multiplex PCR was the method, and the copy in TCRdb shows in-frame clones only, minus some. The top ten clones hold around an eighth of a sample with about 480,000 clones, 60% to 80% of them seen once. Germline CDR1 and CDR2: SEHNR and FQNEAQ (reference sequence). V shed 3 bases and J shed 7 bases, with 13 bases lying between them. This CDR3 comprises 15 residues. Study outcomes and limitations: Sequencing depth was expected to affect clonotype sharing among donors.

Note on this clone: The antigen is not known.

The receptor's source is a woman aged 35 to 49 in good health. Some clones in this sample may be carry-over from other donors' samples. The sample was PBMCs. The chain is built from TRBV7-9 and TRBJ1-6, with D possibly being TRBD1 (5 bases). The CDR3 reads CASSFRGAGNSPLHF. Here the CDR3 DNA reads TGTGCCAGCAGCTTTCGGGGCGCGGGGAATTCACCCCTCCACTTT. The complete variable domain, with remaining parts taken from reference TRBV7-9 and TRBJ1-6, reads DTGVSQNPRHKITKRGQNVTFRCDPISEHNRLYWYRQTLGQGPEFLTYFQNEAQLEKSRLLSDRFSAERPKGSFSTLEIQRTEQGDSAMYLCASSFRGAGNSPLHFGNGTRLTVT.